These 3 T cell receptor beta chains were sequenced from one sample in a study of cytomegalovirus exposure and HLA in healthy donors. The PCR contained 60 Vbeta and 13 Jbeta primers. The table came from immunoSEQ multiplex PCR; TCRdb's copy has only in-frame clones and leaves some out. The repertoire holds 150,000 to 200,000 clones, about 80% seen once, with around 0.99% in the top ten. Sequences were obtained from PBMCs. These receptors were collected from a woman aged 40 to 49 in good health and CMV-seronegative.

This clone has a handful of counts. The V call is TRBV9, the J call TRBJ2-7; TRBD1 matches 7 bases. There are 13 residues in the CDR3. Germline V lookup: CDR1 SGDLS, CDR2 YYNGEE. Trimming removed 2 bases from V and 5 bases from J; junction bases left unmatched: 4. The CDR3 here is CASSVWTGDEQYF. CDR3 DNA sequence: TGTGCCAGCAGCGTCTGGACAGGCGACGAGCAGTACTTC.

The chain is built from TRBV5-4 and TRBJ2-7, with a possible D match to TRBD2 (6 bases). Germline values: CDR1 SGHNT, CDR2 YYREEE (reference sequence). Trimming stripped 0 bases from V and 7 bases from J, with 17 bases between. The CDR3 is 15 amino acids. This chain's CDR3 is CASSLEGGALGEQYF. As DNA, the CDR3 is TGTGCCAGCAGCTTGGAGGGCGGGGCCTTGGGGGAGCAGTACTTC.

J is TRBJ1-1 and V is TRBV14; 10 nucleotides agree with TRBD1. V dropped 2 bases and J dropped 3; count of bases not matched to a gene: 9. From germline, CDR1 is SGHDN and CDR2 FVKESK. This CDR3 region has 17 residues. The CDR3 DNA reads TGTGCCAGCAGCCAAATGTGGACAGGGGGAGAAGACACTGAAGCTTTCTTT. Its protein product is CASSQMWTGGEDTEAFF.